This T cell receptor (beta chain) is from a study of beta chain features in type 1 diabetes. Based on CD45RO/CCR7/CD25/CD127/CD95/CD27, CD4+ regulatory, stem cell-like memory, naive and central memory cells were sorted. A remark on this clone: Its specificity is unknown.

Sequencing targeted expressed TCRB transcripts, as all isolated RNA had been reverse transcribed. Here immunoSEQ multiplex PCR was the method, and the copy in TCRdb shows in-frame clones only, minus some. The table lists some 150,000 clones, under 60% of them singletons, with around 0.42% in the top ten. Germline V lookup: CDR1 MNHEY, CDR2 SVGAGI. The CDR3 has 15 amino acids. Trimming removed 0 bases at V and 0 bases at J, with 5 bases between. Overall study results and limits: Lower insertion and higher deletion counts appeared at VDJ junctions in type 1 diabetes patients.

J is TRBJ1-4 and V is TRBV6-5; D is unclear. Sequencing was done on a sample of Tregs from blood. This receptor was obtained from a man younger than 30 in good health. CDR3 region: CASSYSIATNEKLFF. The CDR3 DNA reads as TGTGCCAGCAGTTACTCTATAGCAACTAATGAAAAACTGTTTTTT.